This T cell receptor beta chain is drawn from a study of T-cell reconstitution after alpha-beta-depleted transplantation in children. The CDR3 spans 13 residues. The V end was cut by 2 bases, the J end by 5 bases, with 9 bases between. Germline V gene sequence: CDR1 KGHSH, CDR2 LQKENI. During its preparation, the TCRbeta library received unique molecular identifiers. MiXCR, run by TCRdb on the PCR reads, gives a single entry per CDR3 protein. The sample contains fewer than 550,000 distinct CDR3 sequences, over 9.5% of which appear only once. Overall study findings and caveats: Some patients' high day-60 TCRbeta diversity was traced to surviving recipient T cells and thymic progenitors.

This clonotype has at least ten counts. As yet, its antigen is unknown. The rearrangement links TRBV18 to TRBJ2-5; D perhaps matches TRBD1 (5 bases). This TCR was sampled from a female patient aged 2-10 years who had a stem cell transplant for aplastic anemia, so the T cells may come from the graft donor. The starting material was PBMCs, mostly from graft donor cells, obtained 180 days after TCRalphabeta/CD19-depleted stem cell transplant. The CDR3 DNA reads as TGTGCCAGCTCACCATCGTGGGGCGAGACCCAGTACTTC. This encodes CASSPSWGETQYF.